The source of this TCR beta chain is a study of blood T cell repertoires in COVID-19. The CDR3 length is 14 residues. Germline V gives CDR1 MGHRA, CDR2 YSYEKL. V was shortened by 3 bases and J by 5 bases, with 11 bases between the two germline ends. The protocol was immunoSEQ multiplex PCR, while the TCRdb copy is restricted to in-frame clones and leaves out a portion. The sample contains roughly 140,000 clones, roughly 90% of which appear only once. Material for sequencing was PBMCs or T cells enriched from blood (not recorded which). This chain uses TRBV4-1 with TRBJ1-5; a weak D match, TRBD1 (6 bases). The clonotype was recovered from a woman in her twenties or thirties with acute COVID-19. CDR3 bases: TGCGCCAGCAGCCAGAACCAGGGGTATCAGCCCCAGCATTTT. It is translated as CASSQNQGYQPQHF.